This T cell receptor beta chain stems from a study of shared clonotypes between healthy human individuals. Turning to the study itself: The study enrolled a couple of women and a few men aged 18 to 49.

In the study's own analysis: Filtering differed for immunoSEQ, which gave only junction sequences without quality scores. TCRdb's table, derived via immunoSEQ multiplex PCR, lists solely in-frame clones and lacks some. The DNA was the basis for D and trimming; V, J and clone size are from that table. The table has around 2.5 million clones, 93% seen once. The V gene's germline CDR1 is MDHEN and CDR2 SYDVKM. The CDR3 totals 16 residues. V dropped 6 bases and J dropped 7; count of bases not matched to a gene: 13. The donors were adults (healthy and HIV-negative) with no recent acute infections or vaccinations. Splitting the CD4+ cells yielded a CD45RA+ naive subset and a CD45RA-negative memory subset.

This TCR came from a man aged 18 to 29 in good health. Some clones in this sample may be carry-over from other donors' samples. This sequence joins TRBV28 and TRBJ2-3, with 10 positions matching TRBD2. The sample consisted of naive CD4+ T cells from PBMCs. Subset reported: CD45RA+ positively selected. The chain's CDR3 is CASSQSASGRMYTQYF. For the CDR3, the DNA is TGTGCCAGCAGCCAATCCGCTAGCGGGAGAATGTATACGCAGTATTTT.